Below, one T cell receptor beta chain is given with its context. The data originate from a study of T cells after somatic rescue of genetic block. Measured with immunoSEQ multiplex PCR; TCRdb has only the in-frame clones, and not every one. The sample has fewer than 150,000 clones; over 80% are singletons. There are 15 residues in the CDR3. Germline values: CDR1 SGHRS, CDR2 YFSETQ. J lost 5 bases, V lost 0 bases, and 6 bases had no gene match. The clonotype was recovered from a woman under 30. Sequencing was done on a sample of peripheral blood mononuclear cells (PBMCs). The rearrangement uses TRBV5-1 and TRBJ1-1; the match to TRBD1 covers 8 bases. CDR3 region: CASSLEGQVRTEAFF. CDR3 DNA: TGCGCCAGCAGCTTGGAGGGACAGGTCCGGACTGAAGCTTTCTTT.